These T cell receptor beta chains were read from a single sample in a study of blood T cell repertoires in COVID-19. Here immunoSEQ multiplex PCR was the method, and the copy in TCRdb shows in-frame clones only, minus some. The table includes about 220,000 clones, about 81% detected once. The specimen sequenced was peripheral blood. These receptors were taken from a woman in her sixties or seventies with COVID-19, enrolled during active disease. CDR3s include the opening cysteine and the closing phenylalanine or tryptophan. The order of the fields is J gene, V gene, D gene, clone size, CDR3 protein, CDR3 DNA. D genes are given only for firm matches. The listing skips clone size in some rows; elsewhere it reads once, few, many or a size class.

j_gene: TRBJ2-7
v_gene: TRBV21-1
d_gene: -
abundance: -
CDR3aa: CASSKAGDVCGTGGHHEQYF
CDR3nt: TGTGCCAGCAGCAAAGCGGGGGACGTCTGTGGGACTGGAGGCCACCACGAGCAGTACTTC

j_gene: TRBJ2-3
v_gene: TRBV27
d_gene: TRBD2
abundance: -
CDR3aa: CASNSGRRSDTQYF
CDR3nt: TGTGCCAGCAATAGCGGGAGGCGCTCAGATACGCAGTATTTT

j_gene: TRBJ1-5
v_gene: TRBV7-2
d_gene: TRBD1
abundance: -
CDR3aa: CASSQRTGSQPQHF
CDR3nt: TGTGCCAGCAGCCAGCGGACAGGGTCTCAGCCCCAGCATTTT

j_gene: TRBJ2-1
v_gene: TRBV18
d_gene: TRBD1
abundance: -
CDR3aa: CASSPGQGADNEQFF
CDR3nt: TGTGCCAGCTCACCGGGACAGGGGGCGGACAATGAGCAGTTCTTC

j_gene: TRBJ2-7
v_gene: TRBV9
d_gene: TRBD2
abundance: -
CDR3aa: CASSVYATSGSGEQYF
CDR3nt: TGTGCCAGCAGCGTATACGCGACTAGCGGGAGTGGCGAGCAGTACTTC

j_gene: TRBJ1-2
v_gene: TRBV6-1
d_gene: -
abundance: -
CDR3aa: CASSEPGKGAGYTF
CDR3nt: TGTGCCAGCAGTGAACCGGGTAAGGGAGCAGGCTACACCTTC

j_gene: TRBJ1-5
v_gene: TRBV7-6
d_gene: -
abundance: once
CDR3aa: CASSLALGRGQGRYNQPQHF
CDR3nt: TGTGCCAGCAGCTTAGCGCTGGGTCGGGGCCAGGGGCGATACAATCAGCCCCAGCATTTT

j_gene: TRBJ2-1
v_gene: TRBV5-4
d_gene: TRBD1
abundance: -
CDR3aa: CASSGGQGRNNEQFF
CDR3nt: TGTGCCAGCAGCGGGGGACAGGGGAGGAACAATGAGCAGTTCTTC

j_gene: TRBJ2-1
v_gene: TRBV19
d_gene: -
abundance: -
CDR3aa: CASGPGDAYNEQFF
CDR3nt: TGTGCCAGTGGACCGGGAGACGCCTACAATGAGCAGTTCTTC

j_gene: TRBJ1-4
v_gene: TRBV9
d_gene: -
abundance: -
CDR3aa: CASSPGPYNEKLFF
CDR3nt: TGTGCCAGCAGCCCTGGGCCCTATAATGAAAAACTGTTTTTT

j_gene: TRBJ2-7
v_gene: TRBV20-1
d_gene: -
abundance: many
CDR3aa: CSASRPGDYEQYF
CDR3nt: TGCAGTGCTAGTAGGCCAGGCGACTACGAGCAGTACTTC

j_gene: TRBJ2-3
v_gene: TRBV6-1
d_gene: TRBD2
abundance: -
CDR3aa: CASAGGSSDTQYF
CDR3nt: TGTGCCAGCGCGGGAGGTAGCTCAGATACGCAGTATTTT

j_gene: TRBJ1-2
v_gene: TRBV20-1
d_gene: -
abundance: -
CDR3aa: CSVPKIGYTF
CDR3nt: TGCAGTGTCCCTAAAATCGGGTACACCTTC

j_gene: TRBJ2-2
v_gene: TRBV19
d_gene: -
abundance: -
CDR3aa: CASRDYWAGELFF
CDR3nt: TGTGCCAGTAGGGACTATTGGGCCGGGGAGCTGTTTTTT

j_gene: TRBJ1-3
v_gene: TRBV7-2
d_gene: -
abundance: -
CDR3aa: CASSFGYGYREGGNTIYF
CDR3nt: TGTGCCAGCAGCTTCGGGTATGGATACAGGGAAGGTGGAAACACCATATATTTT

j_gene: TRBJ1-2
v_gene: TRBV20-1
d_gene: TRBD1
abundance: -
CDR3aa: CSASHRGTGGYTF
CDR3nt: TGCAGTGCTAGTCATAGGGGGACAGGAGGCTACACCTTC

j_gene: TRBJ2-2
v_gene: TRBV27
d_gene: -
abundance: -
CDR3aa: CASSLSGTSPGELFF
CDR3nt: TGTGCCAGCAGTTTGTCGGGTACATCCCCCGGGGAGCTGTTTTTT

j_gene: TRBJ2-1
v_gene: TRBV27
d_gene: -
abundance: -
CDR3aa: CASSLDLSDEQFF
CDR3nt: TGTGCCAGCAGCTTAGATCTATCGGATGAGCAGTTCTTC

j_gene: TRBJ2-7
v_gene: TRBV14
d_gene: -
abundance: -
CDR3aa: CASSQEALLLYEQYF
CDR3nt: TGTGCCAGCAGCCAAGAAGCTCTGTTACTCTACGAGCAGTACTTC

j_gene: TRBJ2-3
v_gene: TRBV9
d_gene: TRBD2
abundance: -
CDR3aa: CASSYLGLAGADTQYF
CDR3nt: TGTGCCAGCAGTTACTTGGGACTAGCGGGGGCAGATACGCAGTATTTT

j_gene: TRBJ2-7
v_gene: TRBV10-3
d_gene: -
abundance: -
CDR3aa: CAIRGQEGQGGSYEQYF
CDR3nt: TGTGCCATCAGAGGGCAGGAGGGGCAGGGAGGCTCCTACGAGCAGTACTTC

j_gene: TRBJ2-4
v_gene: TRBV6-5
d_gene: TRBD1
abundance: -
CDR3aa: CASSYSGTGVGIQYF
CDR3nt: TGTGCCAGCAGTTATTCTGGGACAGGGGTAGGAATTCAGTACTTC